A single sample gave rise to the 28 T cell receptor beta chains below, sequenced in a study of blood T cell repertoires in COVID-19. Assay used: immunoSEQ multiplex PCR; TCRdb lists only in-frame clones, some missing. Found here are hundreds of thousands of clones, around 89% of them singletons; the top ten hold roughly 1.1%. Sequencing was done on a sample of PBMCs or T cells enriched from blood (not recorded which). These receptors all come from a man younger than 40 who had recovered from COVID-19.

The V call is TRBV27, the J call TRBJ1-6, with D unresolved. CDR3 length: 14 residues. Between the trimmed V and J ends, which lost 2 bases and 7 bases, there was a span of 9 bases. Germline CDR1 MNHEY, CDR2 SMNVEV (reference sequence). CDR3 amino acids: CASSLGQLNSPLHF. The CDR3 nucleotides are TGTGCCAGCAGTTTAGGCCAGTTAAATTCACCCCTCCACTTT.

The DNA of the CDR3 is TGTGCCAGCATGGGCAGCCTCTCTGGAAACACCATATATTTT. Translated, it gives CASMGSLSGNTIYF. The rearrangement joins TRBV6-5 to TRBJ1-3; no definite D call. V shed 7 bases and J shed 0 bases, with 10 bases lying between them. The CDR3 runs 14 residues. The germline gives CDR1 MNHEY, CDR2 SVGAGI.

V usage is TRBV7-8 and J usage is TRBJ1-5; D not certain. Germline CDR1 is SGHVS and CDR2 is FQNEAQ. The CDR3 totals 15 residues. The V end lost 1 base, the J end lost 3 bases, and 10 bases lay between the germline ends. CDR3 nucleotides: TGTGCCAGCAGCTTAGACGCGGGGATCAATCAGCCCCAGCATTTT. It codes for CASSLDAGINQPQHF.

V is TRBV16 and J is TRBJ2-7; 10 nucleotides line up with TRBD1. The CDR3 consists of 15 residues. The germline gives CDR1 KGHSY, CDR2 FQNENV. Unmatched junction bases numbered 4, after V lost 5 bases and J lost 0 bases. CDR3 in DNA: TGTGCCAGCAGCAACCGGGACAGGGGCTCCTACGAGCAGTACTTC. This translates into CASSNRDRGSYEQYF.

This chain joins TRBV11-2 and TRBJ1-5; no clear D gene. Germline V CDR1 and CDR2: SGHAT, FQNNGV. The CDR3 consists of 13 residues. V was pared by 1 base and J by 7 bases, with 8 bases between. The CDR3 DNA is TGTGCCAGCAGCTTAGGCGAACTGCAGCCCCAGCATTTT. Residues: CASSLGELQPQHF.

The rearrangement links TRBV12-3 or TRBV12-4 to TRBJ2-5; TRBD1 matches at 7 bases. The CDR3 covers 13 residues. Trimming at V came to 5 bases and at J to 4 bases, leaving 4 bases not matched to a gene. In nucleotides, the CDR3 is TGTGCCAGCAGTCCAAACAGGGGAGAGACCCAGTACTTC. Amino acid sequence: CASSPNRGETQYF.

Remarks on this clone: The same CDR3 is also encoded by other DNA sequences in this sample. V gene TRBV30 combines with J gene TRBJ1-3; D uncertain. V was shortened by 5 bases and J by 7 bases, with 9 bases between the two germline ends. CDR3 length: 11 residues. Looked up from germline, CDR1 is GTSNPN and CDR2 is SVGIG (reference sequence). CDR3 DNA: TGTGCCTGGGGCTCTCTTAACACCATATATTTT. Translated: CAWGSLNTIYF.

This clone was recorded once. The rearrangement uses TRBV5-8 and TRBJ2-7; D possibly corresponds to TRBD2 (6 bases). The CDR3 sequence is 13 residues long. The V gene's germline CDR1 is SGHTS and CDR2 YDEGEE. Trimming removed 4 bases at V and 4 bases at J, with 12 bases between. CDR3 DNA sequence: TGTGCCAGCAGCCCAGCGGGTCCTTACGAGCAGTACTTC. It translates to CASSPAGPYEQYF.

The chain couples TRBV2 to TRBJ2-1, with 11 bases that match TRBD2. Per the germline V gene, CDR1 is SNHLY and CDR2 is FYNNEI. V gave up 5 bases and J gave up 7 bases; unmatched junction bases: 7. The CDR3 contains 15 residues. CDR3 nucleotide sequence: TGTGCCAGCAGTCTAGCGGGAGGTTCGGAGAATGAGCAGTTCTTC. Amino acid sequence: CASSLAGGSENEQFF.

The chain is built from TRBV7-9 and TRBJ2-1, with a tentative D call TRBD2 (6 bases). The V end lost 5 bases, the J end lost 14 bases, and 16 bases lay between the germline ends. This CDR3 comprises 12 residues. Germline CDR1 reads SEHNR; CDR2 reads FQNEAQ (reference sequence). The CDR3 region is CASSMGWEREFF. CDR3 DNA sequence: TGTGCCAGCAGCATGGGGTGGGAGCGGGAGTTCTTC.

This chain links TRBV7-8 with TRBJ1-3; D not certain. CDR1 and CDR2 from the germline V gene are SGHVS and FQNEAQ. This CDR3 region has 14 residues. Trimming cost V 1 base and J 4 bases, with 8 bases left between them. CDR3 sequence reads: CASSLGTIGNTIYF. The DNA of the CDR3 is TGTGCCAGCAGCTTAGGTACAATCGGAAACACCATATATTTT. Full variable domain (outside the CDR3, taken from reference TRBV7-8 and TRBJ1-3): GAGVSQSPRYKVAKRGQDVALRCDPISGHVSLFWYQQALGQGPEFLTYFQNEAQLDKSGLPSDRFFAERPEGSVSTLKIQRTQQEDSAVYLCASSLGTIGNTIYFGEGSWLTVV.

CDR3: CASSLRLAESTDTQYF. The CDR3 DNA sequence: TGTGCCAGCAGCTTGAGACTAGCGGAGAGCACAGATACGCAGTATTTT. The rearrangement uses TRBV5-4 and TRBJ2-3, with 9 bases aligning to TRBD2. The CDR3 length is 16 residues. The trim removed 1 base at V and 0 bases at J, leaving 3 bases unmatched. Germline-derived CDR1 and CDR2 are SGHNT and YYREEE (reference sequence). Complete variable domain (other parts from reference TRBV5-4 and TRBJ2-3): ETGVTQSPTHLIKTRGQQVTLRCSSQSGHNTVSWYQQALGQGPQFIFQYYREEENGRGNFPPRFSGLQFPNYSSELNVNALELDDSALYLCASSLRLAESTDTQYFGPGTRLTVL.

The chain links TRBV9 to TRBJ2-1; D may be TRBD2 (5 bases). The CDR3 runs 18 residues. Trimming took off 0 bases at V and 0 bases at J, with 16 bases between the two ends. Germline CDR1 and CDR2: SGDLS and YYNGEE. CDR3 nucleotides: TGTGCCAGCAGCGTAGGAGGGCCCGGTGCTAGCTCCTACAATGAGCAGTTCTTC. Translating it yields CASSVGGPGASSYNEQFF.

The V and J genes are TRBV12-3 or TRBV12-4 and TRBJ2-7; 9 bases line up with TRBD2. The CDR3 length is 12 residues. With V trimmed by 6 bases and J by 8 bases, 5 bases remained unmatched. The CDR3 region has the DNA TGTGCCAGCAGCAGGACTAGCGACCAGCAGTACTTC. Amino acid sequence: CASSRTSDQQYF.

The genes are TRBV10-3 and TRBJ2-1; TRBD2 is a possible D gene (5 bases). V gave up 6 bases and J gave up 3 bases, with 9 bases separating them. The V gene's germline CDR1 is ENHRY and CDR2 SYGVKD. The CDR3 has 13 residues. The CDR3 spells CAISLSDYNEQFF. Written as DNA, the CDR3 is TGTGCCATCAGCCTTAGCGACTACAATGAGCAGTTCTTC.

V gene TRBV2 combines with J gene TRBJ1-5; the match to TRBD1 covers 7 bases. Germline values: CDR1 SNHLY, CDR2 FYNNEI. V dropped 5 bases and J dropped 4; count of bases not matched to a gene: 8. This CDR3 contains 15 residues. The CDR3 DNA follows: TGTGCCAGCAGTCAACCTGGGACAGTAAATCAGCCCCAGCATTTT. Translated, it gives CASSQPGTVNQPQHF. Full variable domain (outside the CDR3, taken from reference TRBV2 and TRBJ1-5): EPEVTQTPSHQVTQMGQEVILRCVPISNHLYFYWYRQILGQKVEFLVSFYNNEISEKSEIFDDQFSVERPDGSNFTLKIRSTKLEDSAMYFCASSQPGTVNQPQHFGDGTRLSIL.

The gene calls are TRBV6-1 and TRBJ2-1; 8 nucleotides align to TRBD2. The length of the CDR3 is 15 residues. The germline V gene has CDR1 MNHNS and CDR2 SASEGT. Trimming at V came to 2 bases and at J to 2 bases, leaving 2 bases not matched to a gene. The CDR3 region is CASSEIAGPYNEQFF. The CDR3 DNA is TGTGCCAGCAGTGAAATAGCGGGGCCCTACAATGAGCAGTTCTTC.

J is TRBJ1-1 and V is TRBV4-1; D not resolved. Germline assignment: CDR1 MGHRA and CDR2 YSYEKL. The CDR3 is 12 amino acids. Deletions cut 3 bases from V and 1 base from J, with 3 bases between. DNA for the CDR3: TGCGCCAGCAGCCACAGGAACACTGAAGCTTTCTTT. It codes for CASSHRNTEAFF.

The chain couples TRBV28 to TRBJ2-1, with 7 bases lining up with TRBD2. The CDR3 spans 16 residues. The germline gives CDR1 MDHEN, CDR2 SYDVKM. Trimming took 6 bases from V and 0 from J; bases not matched to a gene: 8. DNA for the CDR3: TGTGCCAGCAGCTCCCAGCGGGGTAGCTCCTACAATGAGCAGTTCTTC. Translation: CASSSQRGSSYNEQFF.

V and J are TRBV5-1 and TRBJ2-1; tentative D call: TRBD1 (6 bases). This CDR3 has 14 amino acids. The ends were cut back, 7 bases at V and 3 bases at J, with 14 bases in the middle. The germline gives CDR1 SGHRS, CDR2 YFSETQ. The DNA for the CDR3 is TGCGCCAGCGGCCAGGGGACACTCTACAATGAGCAGTTCTTC. It translates to CASGQGTLYNEQFF.

The chain has TRBV5-1 and TRBJ1-2; D is unresolved. The V and J ends lost 4 bases and 2 bases respectively, with 15 bases between them. CDR1 is SGHRS and CDR2 is YFSETQ in the germline V gene. The CDR3 length is 15 residues. CDR3: CASSPGHPENYGYTF. As DNA, the CDR3 is TGCGCCAGCAGCCCGGGTCACCCGGAAAACTATGGCTACACCTTC.

The V and J genes are TRBV9 and TRBJ2-1, with TRBD2 identical over 12 bases. From germline, CDR1 is SGDLS and CDR2 YYNGEE. The ends lost 2 bases at V and 8 bases at J; junction bases unmatched: 11. The CDR3 spans 17 residues. The CDR3 DNA follows: TGTGCCAGCAGCGTCTCCCCCCTAGCGGGAGGGCTCTATGAGCAGTTCTTC. It encodes CASSVSPLAGGLYEQFF.

The chain employs TRBV7-2 and TRBJ2-3; 7 bases are a match to TRBD2. Germline V gene data show CDR1 as SGHTA and CDR2 as FQGNSA. After removal of 3 bases from V and 7 bases from J, the junction contained 4 bases not matched to a gene. The CDR3 has 13 amino acids. The DNA for the CDR3 is TGTGCCAGCAGCTTTGCGGGGGAAAATACGCAGTATTTT. Translated, it gives CASSFAGENTQYF.

The chain joins TRBV9 to TRBJ1-2, with 7 nucleotides matching TRBD1. The CDR3 length is 14 residues. The V segment lost 3 bases and the J segment 3 bases; nucleotides outside the gene matches: 5. Germline CDR1 and CDR2: SGDLS and YYNGEE. The CDR3 is CASSATGAYYGYTF. The CDR3 DNA reads TGTGCCAGCAGCGCCACAGGGGCCTACTATGGCTACACCTTC.

The J gene is TRBJ2-3, the V gene TRBV5-5; D is uncertain. This CDR3 spans 14 amino acids. Trimming shortened V by 0 bases and J by 2 bases, and 7 bases separated the two germline ends. Germline V gene data show CDR1 as SGHKS and CDR2 as YYEKEE (reference sequence). The CDR3 region has the DNA TGTGCCAGCAGCTTGGTCTCCGTCACAGATACGCAGTATTTT. Translating it yields CASSLVSVTDTQYF.

J is TRBJ2-3 and V is TRBV30; TRBD1 aligns across 7 bases. The CDR3 totals 14 residues. V lost 3 bases, J lost 4 bases, and 7 bases stayed unmatched. Germline-derived CDR1 and CDR2 are GTSNPN and SVGIG (reference sequence). The CDR3 here is CAWSQGVGPDTQYF. The CDR3 coding sequence is TGTGCCTGGAGCCAGGGGGTAGGCCCAGATACGCAGTATTTT.

The chain employs TRBV7-8 and TRBJ1-5; D gene uncertain. The V and J ends lost 4 bases and 1 base respectively, with 14 bases between them. Germline V lookup: CDR1 SGHVS, CDR2 FQNEAQ. The CDR3 totals 16 residues. This CDR3 reads CASSSALGDSNQPQHF. The DNA for the CDR3 is TGTGCCAGCAGCTCCGCCTTGGGAGACAGCAATCAGCCCCAGCATTTT.

This chain uses TRBV11-2 with TRBJ1-5, with 7 bases fitting TRBD1. The J segment lost 6 bases and the V segment lost 5 bases, leaving 4 bases of the junction unmatched. Germline V CDR1 and CDR2: SGHAT, FQNNGV. The CDR3 totals 13 residues. The CDR3, as DNA: TGTGCCAGCAGCGTGACAGGGACTCAGCCCCAGCATTTT. Its translation: CASSVTGTQPQHF.